What follows is one T cell receptor beta chain and its context. Authors' methods: Counts of nucleated cells, estimated from reference gene primer amplification, were obtained. Profiled with immunoSEQ multiplex PCR; TCRdb holds only in-frame clones, not every one. Clonal size and the V and J genes are those of that table, whereas D and trimming came from the DNA. The table records around 100,000 clones, 80% to 90% of them present only once. Germline CDR1 and CDR2: LNHDA and SQIVND (reference sequence). The CDR3 sequence is 16 residues long. Trimming took 6 bases from V and 6 from J, leaving 18 bases between them. This specimen belongs to a study of blood T cell repertoires in COVID-19. Across the study: Whether acute or convalescent, the COVID-19 samples came from the United States, Italy and Spain. T cells, B-cell-depleted T cells, or PBMCs supplied cDNA or gDNA.

The receptor was isolated from a human donor in a cohort sampled during active COVID-19. Sequenced input: peripheral blood. The V call is TRBV19, the J call TRBJ1-6; D uncertain. The CDR3 spells CASRKTSESPNSPLHF. The CDR3 region has the DNA TGTGCCAGTAGAAAGACTTCCGAAAGCCCTAATTCACCCCTCCACTTT. Full variable domain (remainder filled in from reference TRBV19 and TRBJ1-6): DGGITQSPKYLFRKEGQNVTLSCEQNLNHDAMYWYRQDPGQGLRLIYYSQIVNDFQKGDIAEGYSVSREKKESFPLTVTSAQKNPTAFYLCASRKTSESPNSPLHFGNGTRLTVT.